The entry below describes one T cell receptor (beta chain). It was with 60 Vbeta and 13 Jbeta primers that the PCR ran. As handled by the study authors: Per a later analysis, the number of unique TCR beta chains was approximately 80 million, of which 8.5 million to 11 million were shared. Assay used: immunoSEQ multiplex PCR; TCRdb lists only in-frame clones, some missing. Clonal size and the V and J genes are those of that table, whereas D and trimming came from the DNA. The data contain fewer than 200,000 clones, approximately 80% of them singletons. This record belongs to a study of cytomegalovirus exposure and HLA in healthy donors. Germline V CDR1 and CDR2: SGHTA, FQGNSA. V was clipped by 1 base and J by 2 bases; unmatched bases: 1. The CDR3 extends over 14 amino acids.

The clonotype comes from a woman aged 30 to 39 in good health and CMV-seronegative. V usage is TRBV7-2 and J usage is TRBJ2-5; 7 bases are a match to TRBD2. The sequenced sample was PBMCs. CDR3: CASSLVGGQETQYF. Written as DNA, the CDR3 is TGTGCCAGCAGCTTAGTGGGGGGGCAAGAGACCCAGTACTTC. The entire variable domain, with the rest obtained from reference TRBV7-2 and TRBJ2-5, is as follows: GAGVSQSPSNKVTEKGKDVELRCDPISGHTALYWYRQSLGQGLEFLIYFQGNSAPDKSGLPSDRFSAERTGGSVSTLTIQRTQQEDSAVYLCASSLVGGQETQYFGPGTRLLVL.